This TCR beta chain was recorded in a study of cytomegalovirus exposure and HLA in healthy donors. This CDR3 is 14 amino acids long. Germline V gives CDR1 MNHEY, CDR2 SMNVEV (reference sequence). V was pared by 2 bases and J by 5 bases, with 10 bases between. The PCR had 60 Vbeta and 13 Jbeta primers. Sequencing was performed with immunoSEQ multiplex PCR; in TCRdb, only in-frame clones are kept and a portion is missing. The sample lists 150,000 to 160,000 clones; 80% were seen once. V is TRBV27 and J is TRBJ1-5, with D maybe TRBD1 (6 bases). This sequence was found in a woman aged 35 to 49 in good health and CMV-seropositive. The sequenced material came from PBMCs. DNA for the CDR3: TGTGCCAGCAGTTTAGGGGGCGATTATCAGCCCCAGCATTTT. This gives the protein CASSLGGDYQPQHF.